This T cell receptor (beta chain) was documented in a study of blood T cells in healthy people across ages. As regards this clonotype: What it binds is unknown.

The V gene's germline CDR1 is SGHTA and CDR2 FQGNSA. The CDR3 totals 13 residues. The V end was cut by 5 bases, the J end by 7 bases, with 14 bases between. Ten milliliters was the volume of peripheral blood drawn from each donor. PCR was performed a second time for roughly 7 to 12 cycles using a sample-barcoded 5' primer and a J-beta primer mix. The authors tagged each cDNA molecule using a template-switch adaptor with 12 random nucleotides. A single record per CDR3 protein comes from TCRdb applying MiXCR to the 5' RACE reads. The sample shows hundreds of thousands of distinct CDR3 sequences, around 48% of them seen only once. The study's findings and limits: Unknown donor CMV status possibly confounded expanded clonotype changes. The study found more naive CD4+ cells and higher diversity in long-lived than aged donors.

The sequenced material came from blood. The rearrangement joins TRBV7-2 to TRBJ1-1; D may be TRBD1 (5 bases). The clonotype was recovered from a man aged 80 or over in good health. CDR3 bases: TGTGCCAGCAGCCCCAGGGTTTCCGTTGAAGCTTTCTTT. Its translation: CASSPRVSVEAFF.